The entry below gives a single T cell receptor beta chain sequence along with its context. The CDR3 sequence is 11 residues long. V shed 1 base and J shed 7 bases, with 5 bases lying between them. Using immunoSEQ multiplex PCR, the repertoire was profiled, and TCRdb retains in-frame clones only, with some absent. The profile covers about 240,000 clones, with about four fifths appearing a single time and roughly a tenth taken by the ten largest. These data come from a study of blood T cell repertoires in COVID-19. The wider study: COVID-19 samples from acute and convalescent phases originated in the United States, Italy and Spain.

Specimen: peripheral blood. The source of this sequence is a woman older than 75 with acute or convalescent COVID-19. The V gene is TRBV12-3 or TRBV12-4, the J gene TRBJ2-7, with unresolved D. The CDR3 loop is CASSLGREQYF. The CDR3 coding sequence is TGTGCCAGCAGTTTAGGGCGGGAGCAGTACTTC.